A single sample is the source of the 32 T cell receptor beta chains below, sequenced in a study of glioma-infiltrating T cells. TCR alpha and beta CDR3 regions were amplified from RNA using iRepertoire nested multiplex PCR. From the multiplex PCR reads, TCRdb called clonotypes with MiXCR, one entry per CDR3 protein. Here the sample spans around 390,000 distinct CDR3 sequences, about two fifths being singletons. The sample comprised glioma tissue, nonneoplastic brain tissue, or PBMCs (not recorded which). These receptors were collected from a human donor with low-grade glioma or glioblastoma, undergoing nonglioma brain surgery, or in good health (not recorded which).

The table lists this clonotype with many counts. The chain links TRBV20-1 to TRBJ1-5; no clear D gene. Germline V gene lookup returns CDR1 DFQATT and CDR2 SNEGSKA (reference sequence). CDR3 length: 12 amino acids. Trimming stripped 3 bases from V and 0 bases from J, with 3 bases between. The CDR3 bases are TGCAGTGCTAGGGATAGCAATCAGCCCCAGCATTTT. Translation: CSARDSNQPQHF.

The chain employs TRBV4-2 and TRBJ1-1, with D unclear. Trimming took 1 base from V and 6 from J, leaving 15 bases between them. Germline V gene lookup returns CDR1 LGHNA and CDR2 YNFKEQ. The CDR3 consists of 15 residues. CDR3 residues: CASSQGSGVVSEAFF. As DNA, the CDR3 is TGTGCCAGCAGCCAAGGTTCGGGAGTGGTCTCTGAAGCTTTCTTT.

J is TRBJ1-2 and V is TRBV4-1; 7 bases map to TRBD1. The CDR3 contains 13 residues. Germline V gene lookup returns CDR1 MGHRA and CDR2 YSYEKL. With 2 bases clipped from V and 8 bases from J, the junction kept 5 bases outside the gene matches. CDR3 region: CASSQTGVRGYTF. As DNA, the CDR3 is TGCGCCAGCAGCCAAACAGGGGTACGGGGCTACACCTTC.

This clonotype came up once. The V and J genes are TRBV7-9 and TRBJ2-7, with 7 bases fitting TRBD1. Germline CDR1 SEHNR, CDR2 FQNEAQ (reference sequence). CDR3 length: 13 residues. The ends lost 8 bases at V and 0 bases at J; junction bases unmatched: 4. CDR3 bases: TGTGCCAGCGTACAGGGGCACTCCTACGAGCAGTACTTC. It specifies CASVQGHSYEQYF. The full variable domain, with the rest looked up from reference TRBV7-9 and TRBJ2-7, is DTGVSQNPRHKITKRGQNVTFRCDPISEHNRLYWYRQTLGQGPEFLTYFQNEAQLEKSRLLSDRFSAERPKGSFSTLEIQRTEQGDSAMYLCASVQGHSYEQYFGPGTRLTVT.

This clonotype was counted at least ten times. This chain joins TRBV4-3 and TRBJ2-3, with 9 bases that match TRBD1. Per the germline V gene, CDR1 is LGHNA and CDR2 is YSLEER. The V and J ends lost 3 bases and 8 bases, in that order; junction bases with no gene match: 3. The CDR3 sequence is 13 residues long. The CDR3 nucleotides read TGCGCCAGCAGCCAGGGACAGGGTGCTACGCAGTATTTT. Translation gives CASSQGQGATQYF.

This clonotype was found a few times. J is TRBJ1-1 and V is TRBV7-8, with D unresolved. The CDR3 loop spans 14 amino acids. Germline loops: CDR1 SGHVS, CDR2 FQNEAQ. V lost 7 bases and J lost 2, with 14 bases in between. The CDR3 protein is CASTPWYDNTEAFF. As DNA, the CDR3 is TGTGCCAGCACCCCCTGGTACGACAACACTGAAGCTTTCTTT.

At least ten counts were recorded for this clonotype. The chain links TRBV6-1 to TRBJ2-7; D is ambiguous. The germline V gene encodes CDR1 MNHNS and CDR2 SASEGT. This CDR3 region has 13 residues. Trimming left V 3 bases short and J 1 base short, with 7 bases between. This CDR3 reads CASSDRPSYEQYF. CDR3 coding DNA: TGTGCCAGCAGTGATCGCCCATCCTACGAGCAGTACTTC.

This clonotype came up many times. The chain couples TRBV7-2 to TRBJ2-7; the D gene could be TRBD1 or TRBD2 (5 bases each). Per the germline V gene, CDR1 is SGHTA and CDR2 is FQGNSA. The length of the CDR3 is 14 residues. V gave up 5 bases and J gave up 3 bases, with 14 bases separating them. CDR3 sequence (DNA): TGTGCCAGCAGCCTAATACGGGGCAGCTACGAGCAGTACTTC. Its translation: CASSLIRGSYEQYF. The whole variable domain, remainder taken from reference TRBV7-2 and TRBJ2-7, is GAGVSQSPSNKVTEKGKDVELRCDPISGHTALYWYRQSLGQGLEFLIYFQGNSAPDKSGLPSDRFSAERTGGSVSTLTIQRTQQEDSAVYLCASSLIRGSYEQYFGPGTRLTVT.

The chain uses TRBV24-1 and TRBJ2-1, with 7 nucleotides matching TRBD2. V dropped 1 base and J dropped 10; count of bases not matched to a gene: 3. CDR1 is KGHDR, CDR2 SFDVKD, per germline. The length of the CDR3 is 13 residues. The CDR3, as DNA: TGTGCCACCAGTGATTTCCGGGGGGAAGAGCAGTTCTTC. Translated: CATSDFRGEEQFF.

The gene calls are TRBV15 and TRBJ2-7, with D possibly TRBD2 on 5 matching bases. There are 18 residues in the CDR3. The germline CDR1 and CDR2 sequences are LNHNV and YYDKDF (reference sequence). V lost 0 bases to trimming and J lost 3 bases, with 21 bases between them. The CDR3 coding sequence is TGTGCCACCAGCAGAGACCGAACGAGGGCCCAATCAAACTACGAGCAGTACTTC. Translation gives CATSRDRTRAQSNYEQYF.

The table lists this clonotype with many counts. V and J are TRBV28 and TRBJ2-7, with D perhaps TRBD1 (6 bases). The CDR3 is 14 residues long. V was pared by 7 bases and J by 5 bases, with 18 bases between. Germline CDR1 reads MDHEN; CDR2 reads SYDVKM. The CDR3: CASISGQSIHEQYF. CDR3 DNA sequence: TGTGCCAGCATATCTGGACAGTCTATTCACGAGCAGTACTTC.

The V gene is TRBV7-2, the J gene TRBJ2-7; 10 nucleotides match TRBD2. V shed 1 base and J 5 bases; nucleotides not matched to a gene: 8. The germline V gene has CDR1 SGHTA and CDR2 FQGNSA. CDR3 length: 16 residues. This CDR3 is CASSLDGASGSHEQYF. For the CDR3, the DNA is TGTGCCAGCAGCTTAGATGGGGCTAGCGGGAGTCACGAGCAGTACTTC.

The J gene is TRBJ1-5, the V gene TRBV20-1; D not certain. CDR3 length equals 15 residues. From germline, CDR1 is DFQATT and CDR2 SNEGSKA (reference sequence). Trimming left V 0 bases short and J 2 bases short, with 11 bases between. The CDR3 DNA is TGCAGTGCTAGAGAACGGGGATTTGGCAATCAGCCCCAGCATTTT. Amino acid sequence: CSARERGFGNQPQHF.

This clonotype was counted a few times. V and J are TRBV5-4 and TRBJ1-1; 7 nucleotides agree with TRBD1. The V gene end was trimmed by 3 bases and the J gene end by 6 bases; junction bases not matched to a gene: 11. The germline V gene encodes CDR1 SGHNT and CDR2 YYREEE (reference sequence). The CDR3 runs to 15 residues. Here the CDR3 reads CASSYMTGIMAEAFF. The CDR3 region has the DNA TGTGCCAGCAGCTACATGACAGGGATAATGGCTGAAGCTTTCTTT.

The J gene is TRBJ1-5, the V gene TRBV6-5, with TRBD1 matching over 7 bases. The CDR3 contains 15 residues. Germline values: CDR1 MNHEY, CDR2 SVGAGI. V lost 4 bases and J lost 4; bases outside the gene matches: 7. The CDR3 region is CASSWTGTANQPQHF. The DNA of the CDR3 is TGTGCCAGCAGTTGGACCGGGACAGCAAATCAGCCCCAGCATTTT.

The chain carries TRBV4-3 and TRBJ2-1, with D tentatively TRBD1 or TRBD2 (5 bases each). The CDR3 consists of 15 residues. Germline V CDR1 and CDR2: LGHNA, YSLEER. V lost 1 base, J lost 10 bases, and 17 bases lay in between. The CDR3 DNA reads as TGCGCCAGCAGCCAAGGATTCCCAGGGACCTACGAGCAGTTCTTC. Amino acid sequence: CASSQGFPGTYEQFF.

Remarks on this clonotype: Germline and junction disagree at one end, which may indicate a read error. This chain joins TRBV6-6 and TRBJ2-3; 7 positions match TRBD2. The germline gives CDR1 MNHNY, CDR2 SVGAGI (reference sequence). The CDR3 is 12 amino acids. CDR3 residues: CAISSGGALGYF. The DNA for the CDR3 is TGTGCCATCAGTTCGGGGGGTGCACTCGGGTATTTT.

In this sample, this clonotype turned up many times. The chain uses TRBV28 and TRBJ2-3; D possibly corresponds to TRBD1 (5 bases). From germline, CDR1 is MDHEN and CDR2 SYDVKM. Trimming stripped 2 bases from V and 0 bases from J, with 15 bases between. The CDR3 length is 17 residues. CDR3 loop: CASSLSPGRDSTDTQYF. CDR3 coding DNA: TGTGCCAGCAGTTTAAGCCCTGGCAGGGATAGCACAGATACGCAGTATTTT.

This clonotype was observed a handful of times. The V gene is TRBV28, the J gene TRBJ2-7; no clear D gene. CDR3 length: 13 residues. V lost 4 bases and J 6 bases, leaving 13 bases between the germline ends. Per the germline V gene, CDR1 is MDHEN and CDR2 is SYDVKM. Written as DNA, the CDR3 is TGTGCCAGCAGTTCCGTTGCTAGACGCGAGCAGTACTTC. This encodes CASSSVARREQYF.

To note about this clonotype: Possible read error: a much larger clone is one base away. The V gene is TRBV4-1, the J gene TRBJ2-7; D is unresolved. Germline V gene data show CDR1 as MGHRA and CDR2 as YSYEKL. The CDR3 runs to 14 residues. In nucleotides, the CDR3 is TGCGCCAGCAGCCAGGTGGGAAGCTCCTACGAGCGGTACTTC. The encoded protein is CASSQVGSSYERYF.

Comment on this clonotype: Just one base apart from a much larger clone, this may be a read error. This sequence joins TRBV20-1 and TRBJ1-3; D is unclear. V was clipped by 3 bases and J by 0 bases, with 12 bases between them. Germline assignment: CDR1 DFQATT and CDR2 SNEGSKA (reference sequence). The CDR3 loop spans 15 amino acids. CDR3 nucleotide sequence: TGCAGTGCTAGGCTTCCTCCAACCTCTGGAAACACCATATATTTT. Encoded protein: CSARLPPTSGNTIYF.

Here the CDR3 reads CASSPWDSTDTQYF. In nucleotides, the CDR3 is TGTGCCAGCAGCCCCTGGGACAGCACAGATACGCAGTATTTT. This chain uses TRBV5-8 with TRBJ2-3; D is perhaps TRBD1 or TRBD2 (5 bases each). This CDR3 has 14 residues. Trimming removed 4 bases from V and 0 bases from J, with 9 bases in between. From germline, CDR1 is SGHTS and CDR2 YDEGEE.

In this sample, this clonotype turned up a few times. The chain joins TRBV25-1 to TRBJ2-2, with 12 bases lining up with TRBD1. This CDR3 comprises 16 residues. CDR1 is MGHDK and CDR2 is SYGVNS in the germline V gene. With 6 bases clipped from V and 6 bases from J, the junction kept 8 bases outside the gene matches. The CDR3 DNA reads TGTGCCAGCAGGGGTCGGGGACAGGGGGCGGCCGGGGAGCTGTTTTTT. It translates to CASRGRGQGAAGELFF.

This clonotype occurred many times. The V call is TRBV6-2 or TRBV6-3, the J call TRBJ2-7; D perhaps matches TRBD2 (6 bases). Trimming took off 6 bases at V and 0 bases at J, with 18 bases between the two ends. The germline CDR1 and CDR2 sequences are MNHEY and SVGEGT. The CDR3 totals 16 residues. The CDR3 here is CASSSIRDSHSYEQYF. As DNA, the CDR3 is TGTGCCAGCAGCTCCATCCGGGACTCACACTCCTACGAGCAGTACTTC.

This clonotype appeared a few times. V and J are TRBV5-4 and TRBJ1-1; D remains unclear. The germline V gene has CDR1 SGHNT and CDR2 YYREEE (reference sequence). The CDR3 runs 13 residues. The germline V and J ends were trimmed by 6 bases and 6 bases, with 15 bases remaining between them. CDR3 DNA: TGTGCCAGCAAGATGTGGAGGGTGGCTGAAGCTTTCTTT. It codes for CASKMWRVAEAFF.

This sequence joins TRBV10-3 and TRBJ2-7; TRBD1 matches at 8 bases. TRBJ1-2 matches the DNA end more closely, so the J call is doubtful. This CDR3 is built from 14 residues. CDR1 is ENHRY, CDR2 SYGVKD, per germline. CDR3 residues: CANTPQGANYGYTF. The CDR3 nucleotides are TGTGCCAACACCCCACAGGGGGCTAACTATGGCTACACCTTC.

Only a few counts were recorded for this clonotype. The chain links TRBV20-1 to TRBJ2-3; possible D gene TRBD2, 5 bases. The CDR3 has 15 residues. Per the germline V gene, CDR1 is DFQATT and CDR2 is SNEGSKA (reference sequence). Between the trimmed V and J ends, which lost 1 base and 2 bases, there was a span of 13 bases. The CDR3 protein is CSARGGVGITDTQYF. Written as DNA, the CDR3 is TGCAGTGCTAGAGGGGGAGTCGGAATCACAGATACGCAGTATTTT.

The J gene is TRBJ1-3, the V gene TRBV6-1; TRBD1 might be the D (5 bases). Germline CDR1 is MNHNS and CDR2 is SASEGT. The CDR3 runs to 18 residues. Trimming removed 6 bases at V and 0 bases at J, with 21 bases between. In DNA, the CDR3 is TGTGCCAGCAGCATTGATAGGGGAGAGATCTACTCTGGAAACACCATATATTTT. Translated: CASSIDRGEIYSGNTIYF.

This clonotype showed up just a few times. This CDR3 reads CASSLLPGDTIYF. The CDR3 bases are TGCGCCAGCAGCTTGTTGCCGGGAGACACCATATATTTT. The rearrangement joins TRBV5-1 to TRBJ1-3; D not resolved. CDR3 length equals 13 residues. Looked up from germline, CDR1 is SGHRS and CDR2 is YFSETQ. Trimming stripped 1 base from V and 8 bases from J, with 10 bases between.

This clonotype was detected only a few times. This chain links TRBV6-2 or TRBV6-3 with TRBJ2-7; no clear D gene. V gave up 5 bases and J gave up 4 bases, with 6 bases separating them. Germline V gives CDR1 MNHEY, CDR2 SVGEGT. This CDR3 is built from 11 residues. CDR3 DNA sequence: TGTGCCAGCAGTCGGATGTACGAGCAGTACTTC. It specifies CASSRMYEQYF.

The chain employs TRBV5-5 and TRBJ2-2; tentatively, D is TRBD1 or TRBD2 (6 bases each). The CDR3 extends over 16 amino acids. CDR1 and CDR2 from the germline V gene are SGHKS and YYEKEE (reference sequence). V was pared by 0 bases and J by 5 bases, with 14 bases between. CDR3 protein: CASSLASGAGTGELFF. In nucleotides, the CDR3 is TGTGCCAGCAGCTTGGCGTCGGGGGCTGGGACCGGGGAGCTGTTTTTT.

A note on this clonotype: Compared with germline, one end of the junction differs, possibly owing to a read error. V usage is TRBV6-1 and J usage is TRBJ2-2; D is perhaps TRBD2 (6 bases). Germline V gene sequence: CDR1 MNHNS, CDR2 SASEGT. The CDR3 has 13 amino acids. The CDR3 DNA follows: TGTGCCAGCAGTCGACGACCCACCGGGGGGCTGTTTTTT. Protein: CASSRRPTGGLFF.